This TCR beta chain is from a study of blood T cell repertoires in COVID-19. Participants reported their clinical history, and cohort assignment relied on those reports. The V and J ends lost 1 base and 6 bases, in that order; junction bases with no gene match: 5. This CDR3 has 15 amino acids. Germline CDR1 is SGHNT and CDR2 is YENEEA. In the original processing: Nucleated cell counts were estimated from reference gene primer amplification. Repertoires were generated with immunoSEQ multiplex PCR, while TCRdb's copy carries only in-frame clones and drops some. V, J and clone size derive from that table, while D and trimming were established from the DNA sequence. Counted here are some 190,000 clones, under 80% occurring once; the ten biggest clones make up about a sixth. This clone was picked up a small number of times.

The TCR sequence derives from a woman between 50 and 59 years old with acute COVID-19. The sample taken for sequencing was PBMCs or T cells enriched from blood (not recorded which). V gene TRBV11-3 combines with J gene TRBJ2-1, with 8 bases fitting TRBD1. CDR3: CASSLVRGRANEQFF. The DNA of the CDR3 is TGTGCCAGCAGCTTAGTCAGGGGGCGCGCCAATGAGCAGTTCTTC.